This T cell receptor beta chain is from a study of T-cell memory formation after mild COVID-19. In this sample, this clonotype turned up a few times. Its antigen is not known. Study-level results: Day 15 to 85 contracting clones showed balanced CD4/CD8; day 15 to 37 expanders favored CD4+. Some clones that responded were present in memory (sampled pre-infection), which suggests cross-reactive memory joined. Shrinking CD4+ clones were chiefly CM and EM; CD8+ ones were chiefly EMRA.

Trimming pared 0 bases from V and 9 bases from J, leaving 7 bases between. The CDR3 has 12 amino acids. Looked up from germline, CDR1 is SGHRS and CDR2 is YFSETQ. TCRdb independently ran MiXCR on the 5' RACE reads; one entry per CDR3 protein. This table has about 470,000 distinct CDR3 sequences, 20% to 25% appearing once. Sequenced: PBMCs or a T cell subset sorted from them (not recorded which). The receptor was isolated from an adult woman who had mild COVID-19 (a few samples of this study predate the infection). Cell type and time point are not known. The chain employs TRBV5-1 and TRBJ2-1, with D unclear. CDR3 nucleotide sequence: TGCGCCAGCAGCTTGGGCCTAAGTGAGCAGTTCTTC. Translating gives CASSLGLSEQFF.